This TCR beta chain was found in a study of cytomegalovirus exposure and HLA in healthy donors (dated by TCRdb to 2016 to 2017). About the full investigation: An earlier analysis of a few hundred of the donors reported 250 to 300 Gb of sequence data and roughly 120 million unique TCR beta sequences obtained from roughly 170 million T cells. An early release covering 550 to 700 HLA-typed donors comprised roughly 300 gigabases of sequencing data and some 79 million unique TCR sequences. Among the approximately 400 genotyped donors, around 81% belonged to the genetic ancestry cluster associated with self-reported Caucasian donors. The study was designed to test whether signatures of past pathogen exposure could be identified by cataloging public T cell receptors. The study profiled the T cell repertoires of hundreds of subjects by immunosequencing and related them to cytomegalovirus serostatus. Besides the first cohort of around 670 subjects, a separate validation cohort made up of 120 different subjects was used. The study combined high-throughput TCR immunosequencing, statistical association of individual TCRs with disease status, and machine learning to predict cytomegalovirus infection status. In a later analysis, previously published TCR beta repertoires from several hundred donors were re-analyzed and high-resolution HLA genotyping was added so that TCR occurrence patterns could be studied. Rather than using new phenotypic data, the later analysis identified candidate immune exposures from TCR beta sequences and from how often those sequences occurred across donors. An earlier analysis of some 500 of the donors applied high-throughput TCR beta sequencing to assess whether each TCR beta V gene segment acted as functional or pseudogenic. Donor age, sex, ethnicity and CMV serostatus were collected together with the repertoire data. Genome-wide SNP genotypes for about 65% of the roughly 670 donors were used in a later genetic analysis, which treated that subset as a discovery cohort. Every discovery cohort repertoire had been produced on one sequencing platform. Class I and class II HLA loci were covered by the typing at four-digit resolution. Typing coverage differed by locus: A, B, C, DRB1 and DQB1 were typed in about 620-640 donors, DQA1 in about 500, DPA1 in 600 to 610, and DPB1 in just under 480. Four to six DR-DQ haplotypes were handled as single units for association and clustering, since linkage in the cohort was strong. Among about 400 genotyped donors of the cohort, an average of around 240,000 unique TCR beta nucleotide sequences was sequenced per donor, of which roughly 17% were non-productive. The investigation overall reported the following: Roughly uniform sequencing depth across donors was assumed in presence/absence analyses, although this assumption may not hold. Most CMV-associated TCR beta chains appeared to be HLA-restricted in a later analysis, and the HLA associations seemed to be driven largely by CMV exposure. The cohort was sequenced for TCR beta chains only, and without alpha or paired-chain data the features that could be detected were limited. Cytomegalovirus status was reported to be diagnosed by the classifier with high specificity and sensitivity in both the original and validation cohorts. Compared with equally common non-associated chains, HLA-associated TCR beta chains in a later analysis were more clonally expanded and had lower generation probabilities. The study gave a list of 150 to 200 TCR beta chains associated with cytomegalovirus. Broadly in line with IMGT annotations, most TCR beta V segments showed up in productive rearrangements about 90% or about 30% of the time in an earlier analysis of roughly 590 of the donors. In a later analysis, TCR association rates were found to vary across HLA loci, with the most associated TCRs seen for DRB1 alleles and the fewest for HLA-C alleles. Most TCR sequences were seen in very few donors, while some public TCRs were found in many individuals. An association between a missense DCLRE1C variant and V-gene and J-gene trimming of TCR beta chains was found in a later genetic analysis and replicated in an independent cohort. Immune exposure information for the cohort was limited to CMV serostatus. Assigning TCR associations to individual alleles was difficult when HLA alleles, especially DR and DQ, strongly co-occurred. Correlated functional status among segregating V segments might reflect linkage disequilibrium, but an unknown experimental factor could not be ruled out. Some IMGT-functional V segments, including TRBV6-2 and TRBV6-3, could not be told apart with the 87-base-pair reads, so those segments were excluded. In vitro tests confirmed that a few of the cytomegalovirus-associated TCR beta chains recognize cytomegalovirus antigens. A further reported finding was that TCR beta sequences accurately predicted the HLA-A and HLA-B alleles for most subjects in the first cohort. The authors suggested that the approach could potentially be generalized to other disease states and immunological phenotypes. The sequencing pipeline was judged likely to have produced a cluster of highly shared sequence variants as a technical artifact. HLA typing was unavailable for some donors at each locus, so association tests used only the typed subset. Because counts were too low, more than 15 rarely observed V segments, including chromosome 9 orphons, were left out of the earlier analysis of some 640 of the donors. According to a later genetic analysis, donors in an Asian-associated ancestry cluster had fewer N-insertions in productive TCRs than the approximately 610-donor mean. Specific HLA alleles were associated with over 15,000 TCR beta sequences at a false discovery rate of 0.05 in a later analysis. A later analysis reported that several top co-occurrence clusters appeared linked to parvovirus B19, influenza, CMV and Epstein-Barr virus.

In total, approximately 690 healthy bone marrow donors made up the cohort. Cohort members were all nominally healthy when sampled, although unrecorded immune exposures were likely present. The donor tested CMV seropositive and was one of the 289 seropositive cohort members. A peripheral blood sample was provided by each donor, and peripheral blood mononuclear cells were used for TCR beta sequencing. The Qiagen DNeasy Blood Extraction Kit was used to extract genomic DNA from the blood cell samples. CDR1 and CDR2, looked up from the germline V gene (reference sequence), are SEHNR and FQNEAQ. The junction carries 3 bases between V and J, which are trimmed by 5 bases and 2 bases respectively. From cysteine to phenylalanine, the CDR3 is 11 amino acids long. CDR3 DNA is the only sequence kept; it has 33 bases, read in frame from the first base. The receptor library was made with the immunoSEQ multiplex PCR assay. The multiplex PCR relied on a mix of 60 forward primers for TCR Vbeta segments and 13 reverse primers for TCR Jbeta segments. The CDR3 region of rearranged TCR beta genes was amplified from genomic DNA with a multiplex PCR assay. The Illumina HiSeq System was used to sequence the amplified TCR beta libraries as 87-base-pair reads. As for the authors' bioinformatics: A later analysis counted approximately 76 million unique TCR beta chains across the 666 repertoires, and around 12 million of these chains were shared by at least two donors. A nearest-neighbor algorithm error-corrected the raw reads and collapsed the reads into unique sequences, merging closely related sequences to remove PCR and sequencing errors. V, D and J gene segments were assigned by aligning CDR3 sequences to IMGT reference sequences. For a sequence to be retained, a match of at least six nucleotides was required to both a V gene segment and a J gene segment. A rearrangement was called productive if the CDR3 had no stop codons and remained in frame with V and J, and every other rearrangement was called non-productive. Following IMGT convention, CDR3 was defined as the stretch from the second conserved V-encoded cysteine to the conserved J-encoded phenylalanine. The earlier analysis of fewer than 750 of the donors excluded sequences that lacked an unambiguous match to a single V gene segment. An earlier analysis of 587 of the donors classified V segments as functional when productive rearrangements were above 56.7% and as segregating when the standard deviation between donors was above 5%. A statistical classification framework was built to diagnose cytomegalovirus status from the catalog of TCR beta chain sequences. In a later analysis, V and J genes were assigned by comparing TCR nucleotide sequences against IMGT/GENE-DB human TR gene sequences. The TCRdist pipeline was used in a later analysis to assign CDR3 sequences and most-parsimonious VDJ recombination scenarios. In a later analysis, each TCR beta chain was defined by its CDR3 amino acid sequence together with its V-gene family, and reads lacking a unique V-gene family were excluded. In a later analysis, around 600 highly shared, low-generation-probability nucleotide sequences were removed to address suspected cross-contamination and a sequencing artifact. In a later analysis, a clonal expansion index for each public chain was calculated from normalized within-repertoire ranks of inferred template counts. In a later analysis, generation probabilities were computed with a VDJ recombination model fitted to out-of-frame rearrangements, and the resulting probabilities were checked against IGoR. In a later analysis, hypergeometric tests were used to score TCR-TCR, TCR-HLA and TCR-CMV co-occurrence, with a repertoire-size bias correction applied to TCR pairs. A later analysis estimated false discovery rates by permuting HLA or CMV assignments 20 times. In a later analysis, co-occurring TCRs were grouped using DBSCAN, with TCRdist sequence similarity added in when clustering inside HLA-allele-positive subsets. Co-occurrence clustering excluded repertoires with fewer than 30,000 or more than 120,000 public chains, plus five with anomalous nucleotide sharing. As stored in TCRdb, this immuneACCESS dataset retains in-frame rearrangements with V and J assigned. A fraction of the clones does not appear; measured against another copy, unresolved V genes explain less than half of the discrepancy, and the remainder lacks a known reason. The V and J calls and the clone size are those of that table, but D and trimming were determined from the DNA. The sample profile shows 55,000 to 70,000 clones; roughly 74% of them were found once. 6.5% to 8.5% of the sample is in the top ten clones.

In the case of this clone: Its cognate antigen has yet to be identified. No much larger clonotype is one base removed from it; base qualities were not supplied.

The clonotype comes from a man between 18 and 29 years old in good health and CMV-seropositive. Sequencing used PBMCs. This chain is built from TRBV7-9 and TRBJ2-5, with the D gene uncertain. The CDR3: CASSRQETQYF. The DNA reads TGTGCCAGCAGCCGTCAAGAGACCCAGTACTTC.